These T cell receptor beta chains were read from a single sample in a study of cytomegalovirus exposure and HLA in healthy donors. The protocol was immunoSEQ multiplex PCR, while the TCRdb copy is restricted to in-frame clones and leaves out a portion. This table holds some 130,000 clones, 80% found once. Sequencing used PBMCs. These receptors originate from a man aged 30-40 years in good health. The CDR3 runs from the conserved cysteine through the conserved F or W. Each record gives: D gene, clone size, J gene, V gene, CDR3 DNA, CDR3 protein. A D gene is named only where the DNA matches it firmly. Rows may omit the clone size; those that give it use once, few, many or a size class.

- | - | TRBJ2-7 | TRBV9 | TGTGCCAGCAGCGTAGGGAGCGTAACCTCCTACGAGCAGTACTTC | CASSVGSVTSYEQYF
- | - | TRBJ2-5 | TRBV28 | TGTGCCAGCACGGGGAGGGAGACCCAGTACTTC | CASTGRETQYF
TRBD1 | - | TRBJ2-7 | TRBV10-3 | TGTGCCATCAGCCCGGACAGGGGTTCCTACGAGCAGTACTTC | CAISPDRGSYEQYF
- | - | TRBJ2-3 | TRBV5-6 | TGTGCCAGCAGCTTGGCCCCGGGAACAGATACGCAGTATTTT | CASSLAPGTDTQYF
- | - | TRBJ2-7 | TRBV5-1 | TGCGCCAGCAGGGAAGGCAACTACTCCTACGAGCAGTACTTC | CASREGNYSYEQYF
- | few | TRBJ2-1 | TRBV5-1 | TGCGCCAGCAGCCTTACAGGGTCTCACAATGAGCAGTTCTTC | CASSLTGSHNEQFF
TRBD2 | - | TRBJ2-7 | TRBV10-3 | TGTGCCATCAGTCCTCTAGCGGCGAGCTCCTACGAGCAGTACTTC | CAISPLAASSYEQYF
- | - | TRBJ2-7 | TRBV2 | TGTGCCAGCAGTGAAGTGGGGACATACTACGAGCAGTACTTC | CASSEVGTYYEQYF
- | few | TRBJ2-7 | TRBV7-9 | TGTGCCAGCAGCTTAGACCAAGGGAGGAACTCCTACGAGCAGTACTTC | CASSLDQGRNSYEQYF
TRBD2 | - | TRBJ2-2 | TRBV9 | TGTGCCAGCAGCGTAGATGTCGCTAGCGGGTACACCGGGGAGCTGTTTTTT | CASSVDVASGYTGELFF
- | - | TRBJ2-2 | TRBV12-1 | TGTGCCAGCAGCCTCGCCCGGCAGGCAAACACCGGGGAGCTGTTTTTT | CASSLARQANTGELFF
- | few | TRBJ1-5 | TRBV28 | TGTGCCAGCAGCCTGGGGGGGGCCTCCTATAGCAATCAGCCCCAGCATTTT | CASSLGGASYSNQPQHF
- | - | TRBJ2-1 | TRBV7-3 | TGTGCCAGCAGTGCAGGGAATGAGCAGTTCTTC | CASSAGNEQFF
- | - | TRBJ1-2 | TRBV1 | TGCACCAGCAGCTTCCGGGACAGGGGGATCGACTACTTC | CTSSFRDRGIDYF
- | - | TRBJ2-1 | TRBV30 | TGTGCCTGGACCTGGGAGGAAATACAGGCTTGGAATGAGCAGTTCTTC | CAWTWEEIQAWNEQFF
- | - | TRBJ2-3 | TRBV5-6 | TGTGCCAGCAGCTATCGACAGGTAAACACAGATACGCAGTATTTT | CASSYRQVNTDTQYF
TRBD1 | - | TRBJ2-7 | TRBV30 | TGTGCCTGTCCTCCGGGACAGGGTGGCCACGAGCAGTACTTC | CACPPGQGGHEQYF
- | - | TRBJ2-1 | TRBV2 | TGTGCCAGCATCCTGAGGGTTGGGGATGAGCAGTTCTTC | CASILRVGDEQFF
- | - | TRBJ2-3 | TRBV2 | TGTGCCAGCAGTGCTCTAGCTCGGAGCGAGACAGATACGCAGTATTTT | CASSALARSETDTQYF
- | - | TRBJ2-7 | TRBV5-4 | TGTGCCAGCAGCCTCGCCTTAGGGGCTAGGGACGAGCAGTACTTC | CASSLALGARDEQYF
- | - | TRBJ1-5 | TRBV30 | TGTGCCTGGAGTGGGCAGGGCTATAGCAATCAGCCCCAGCATTTT | CAWSGQGYSNQPQHF
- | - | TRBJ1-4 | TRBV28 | TGTGCCAGCAGAGTACAGGGCACTAATGAAAAACTGTTTTTT | CASRVQGTNEKLFF
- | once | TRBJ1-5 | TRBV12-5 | TGTGCTAGTGCCGCTGTGATGGTGACAGATAGCAATCAGCCCCAGCATTTT | CASAAVMVTDSNQPQHF
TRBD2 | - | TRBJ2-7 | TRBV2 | TGTGCCAGCAGAGGGATAGCGGGAGCCTACGAGCAGTACTTC | CASRGIAGAYEQYF
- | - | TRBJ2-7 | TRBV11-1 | TGTGCCAGCAGCTCACAGGGACCTTTCCCCTACGAGCAGTACTTC | CASSSQGPFPYEQYF
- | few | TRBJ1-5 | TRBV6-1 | TGTGCCAGCAGTACAGGGTCCTCTAGCAATCAGCCCCAGCATTTT | CASSTGSSSNQPQHF
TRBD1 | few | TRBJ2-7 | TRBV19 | TGTGCCAGTAGCCTCGACAGGGGGCCCTACGAGCAGTACTTC | CASSLDRGPYEQYF
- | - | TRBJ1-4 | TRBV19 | TGTGCCAGTAGTCTGGCAGGGAGCGTCGGGGGAACTAATGAAAAACTGTTTTTT | CASSLAGSVGGTNEKLFF
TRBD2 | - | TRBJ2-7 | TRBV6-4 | TGTGCCAGCAGTGCCCAACCTAGCGGGTACGAGCAGTACTTC | CASSAQPSGYEQYF
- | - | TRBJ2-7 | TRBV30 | TGTGCCTGGGGTAACAGCTACGAGCAGTACTTC | CAWGNSYEQYF
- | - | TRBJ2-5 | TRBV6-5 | TGTGCCAGCAGTTACGCTCGGACAGCGTACCAAGAGACCCAGTACTTC | CASSYARTAYQETQYF
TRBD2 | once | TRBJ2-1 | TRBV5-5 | TGTGCCAGCAGCCTGAGGGGGGGGACTAGCGGGATTGAGCAGTTCTTC | CASSLRGGTSGIEQFF
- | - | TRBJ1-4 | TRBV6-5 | TGTGCCAGCAGTTACTCGAACGGGGAAAAACTGTTTTTT | CASSYSNGEKLFF
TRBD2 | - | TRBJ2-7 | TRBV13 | TGTGCCAGCACGACTAGCGGGAGGGCCCGCTCCTACGAGCAGTACTTC | CASTTSGRARSYEQYF
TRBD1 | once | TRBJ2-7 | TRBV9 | TGTGCCAGCAGCGTAGGTGTGGGTGGGGGGACAGGGGGCAACGAGCAGTACTTC | CASSVGVGGGTGGNEQYF
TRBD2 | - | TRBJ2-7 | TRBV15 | TGTGCCACGCAGCTAGCGGGAAGGCAGTACTTC | CATQLAGRQYF